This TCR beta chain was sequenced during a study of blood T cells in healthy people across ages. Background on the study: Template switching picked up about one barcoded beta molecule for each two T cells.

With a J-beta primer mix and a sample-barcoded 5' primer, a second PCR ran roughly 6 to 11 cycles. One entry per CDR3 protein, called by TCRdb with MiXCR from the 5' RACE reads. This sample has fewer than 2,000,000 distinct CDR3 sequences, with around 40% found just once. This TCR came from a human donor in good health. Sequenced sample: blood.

The CDR3 DNA is TGTGCCAGCAGGCGACACCCGGGGTGGTATCAGCCCCAGCATTTT. It codes for CASRRHPGWYQPQHF. The rearrangement joins TRBV6-5 to TRBJ1-5, with D uncertain. Trimming stripped 6 bases from V and 5 bases from J, with 17 bases between. The germline V gene encodes CDR1 MNHEY and CDR2 SVGAGI. This CDR3 has 15 residues.